One sample yielded the 27 T cell receptor beta chains listed below, sequenced in a study of T-cell memory formation after mild COVID-19. TCRdb analysed the 5' RACE reads with MiXCR anew, one entry per CDR3 protein. The data hold about 390,000 distinct CDR3 sequences, with 15% to 20% observed a single time. What was sequenced was PBMCs or a T cell subset sorted from them (not recorded which). All receptors come from a man between 18 and 35 years old who had mild COVID-19 (a few samples of this study predate the infection). Cell type and time point are not known.

The chain has TRBV20-1 and TRBJ1-5, with D possibly being TRBD1 (5 bases). Trimming stripped 2 bases from V and 3 bases from J, with 14 bases between. The CDR3 runs to 15 residues. Looked up from germline, CDR1 is DFQATT and CDR2 is SNEGSKA (reference sequence). The CDR3 coding sequence is TGCAGTGCTAGATTCTCGGGACTCCTCAATCAGCCCCAGCATTTT. Translation gives CSARFSGLLNQPQHF.

The V gene is TRBV12-3 or TRBV12-4, the J gene TRBJ2-1, with TRBD2 matching 7 bases. Trimming at V came to 7 bases and at J to 15 bases, leaving 9 bases not matched to a gene. CDR3 size: 11 residues. CDR3 bases: TGTGCCAGCACTGATGAGGGAGGGCCGTTCTTC. It translates to CASTDEGGPFF.

The genes are TRBV20-1 and TRBJ1-2; unclear D gene. CDR1 and CDR2 from the germline V gene are DFQATT and SNEGSKA (reference sequence). This CDR3 is 13 amino acids long. Trimming stripped 2 bases from V and 5 bases from J, with 12 bases between. This CDR3 is CSARNIRGYGYTF. CDR3 DNA sequence: TGCAGTGCTAGAAATATTCGAGGGTATGGCTACACCTTC.

This chain links TRBV6-2 or TRBV6-3 with TRBJ2-3; 7 nucleotides match TRBD2. Germline CDR1 reads MNHEY; CDR2 reads SVGEGT. CDR3 size: 16 residues. Germline trimming cut 6 bases from V and 0 bases from J; bases unmatched to any gene: 9. The CDR3 loop is CASSPSGGVSTDTQYF. Here the CDR3 DNA reads TGTGCCAGCAGCCCGTCGGGGGGAGTAAGCACAGATACGCAGTATTTT.

This clonotype showed up just a few times. V usage is TRBV7-2 and J usage is TRBJ2-3, with 7 bases lining up with TRBD1. The CDR3 is 17 amino acids. Looked up from germline, CDR1 is SGHTA and CDR2 is FQGNSA. V lost 4 bases and J lost 4; bases outside the gene matches: 14. CDR3 nucleotide sequence: TGTGCCAGCAGCTCACAGCGAATTGACAGGGTCCCAGATACGCAGTATTTT. Translated, it gives CASSSQRIDRVPDTQYF.

V and J are TRBV20-1 and TRBJ1-2, with D perhaps matching TRBD1 (5 bases). Germline V CDR1 and CDR2: DFQATT, SNEGSKA (reference sequence). V was clipped by 2 bases and J by 0 bases, with 10 bases between them. This CDR3 spans 14 amino acids. CDR3 residues: CSARMTVANYGYTF. CDR3 in DNA: TGCAGTGCTAGAATGACAGTAGCTAACTATGGCTACACCTTC.

This clonotype has only one observation. The genes are TRBV29-1 and TRBJ1-5; D is perhaps TRBD1 (5 bases). Trimming stripped 5 bases from V and 2 bases from J, with 16 bases between. CDR1 and CDR2 from the germline V gene are SQVTM and ANQGSEA. The CDR3 is 15 amino acids. CDR3 region: CSVIPGTGGNQPQHF. The CDR3 DNA sequence: TGCAGCGTTATTCCAGGGACGGGGGGCAATCAGCCCCAGCATTTT.

This chain links TRBV7-3 with TRBJ2-2, with a weak D call TRBD1 (6 bases). V was pared by 1 base and J by 6 bases, with 9 bases between. This CDR3 region has 14 residues. The germline V gene encodes CDR1 SGHTA and CDR2 FQGTGA. The CDR3 nucleotides read TGTGCCAGCAGCTTAAACAGGGATTCCGGGGAGCTGTTTTTT. Translated: CASSLNRDSGELFF.

The chain is built from TRBV29-1 and TRBJ2-2; a possible D gene is TRBD1 (6 bases). From germline, CDR1 is SQVTM and CDR2 ANQGSEA. Trimming cost V 5 bases and J 7 bases, with 11 bases left between them. The CDR3 length is 12 residues. This CDR3 reads CSVPGANGELFF. CDR3 nucleotide sequence: TGCAGCGTTCCAGGGGCGAACGGGGAGCTGTTTTTT.

This clonotype has just one count. The chain combines TRBV7-9 with TRBJ1-5; 9 bases match TRBD1. Trimming at V came to 6 bases and at J to 11 bases, leaving 8 bases not matched to a gene. The length of the CDR3 is 13 residues. Germline assignment: CDR1 SEHNR and CDR2 FQNEAQ (reference sequence). The CDR3 protein is CASSPTTGGSQHF. The CDR3 DNA sequence: TGTGCCAGCAGTCCGACGACAGGGGGGTCCCAGCATTTT.

The chain links TRBV29-1 to TRBJ2-5; 8 bases match TRBD1. Per the germline V gene, CDR1 is SQVTM and CDR2 is ANQGSEA. V was pared by 4 bases and J by 1 base, with 5 bases of the junction left unmatched. The CDR3 runs 14 residues. The CDR3 nucleotides are TGCAGCGTTGGGCCTGGGACAGGCCAAGAGACCCAGTACTTC. It encodes CSVGPGTGQETQYF.

In this sample, this clonotype turned up a few times. The J gene is TRBJ2-7, the V gene TRBV19, with D uncertain. The V and J ends lost 5 bases and 3 bases respectively, with 14 bases between them. Germline values: CDR1 LNHDA, CDR2 SQIVND (reference sequence). The CDR3 extends over 14 amino acids. Here the CDR3 DNA reads TGTGCCAGTAGTGCCGGACCCATGAACTACGAGCAGTACTTC. It encodes CASSAGPMNYEQYF.

J is TRBJ1-2 and V is TRBV7-3; the D gene is possibly TRBD1 (6 bases). Trimming left V 5 bases short and J 3 bases short, with 13 bases between. CDR3 length: 14 amino acids. Germline V gives CDR1 SGHTA, CDR2 FQGTGA. Here the CDR3 DNA reads TGTGCCAGCAGCCCAACAGGGTGGGACTATGGCTACACCTTC. This gives the protein CASSPTGWDYGYTF.

This clonotype was seen only a few times. J is TRBJ1-1 and V is TRBV7-2; 9 bases are a match to TRBD1. CDR3 length equals 12 residues. In germline, CDR1 is SGHTA, CDR2 FQGNSA. Trimming took 5 bases from V and 8 from J; bases not matched to a gene: 3. CDR3 residues: CASSRTGEEAFF. The CDR3 DNA reads TGTGCCAGCAGCCGGACAGGGGAGGAAGCTTTCTTT.

This clonotype was counted only a few times. The V gene is TRBV4-3, the J gene TRBJ2-3; D uncertain. CDR3 length: 17 amino acids. The germline CDR1 and CDR2 sequences are LGHNA and YSLEER. V was trimmed by 1 base and J by 3 bases, leaving 17 bases between them. CDR3 bases: TGCGCCAGCAGCCAAGTTTACCCCGCCGTGTATACAGATACGCAGTATTTT. Encoded protein: CASSQVYPAVYTDTQYF.

The J gene is TRBJ2-7, the V gene TRBV6-5; 9 bases are shared with TRBD1. The ends lost 5 bases at V and 3 bases at J; junction bases unmatched: 5. CDR1 is MNHEY, CDR2 SVGAGI, per germline. The CDR3 sequence is 14 residues long. CDR3 nucleotides: TGTGCCAGCAGTAATGACAGGGGGATCTACGAGCAGTACTTC. The encoded protein is CASSNDRGIYEQYF.

This clonotype showed up many times. The CDR3 sequence is CASSPNSQGLGHF. The CDR3 nucleotides read TGTGCCAGCAGCCCGAATTCTCAGGGGTTGGGGCATTTT. The genes are TRBV2 and TRBJ1-5, with a tentative D call TRBD1 (6 bases). Germline V gene data show CDR1 as SNHLY and CDR2 as FYNNEI. The CDR3 has 13 residues. Trimming removed 6 bases from V and 15 bases from J, with 21 bases in between.

The CDR3 is CSASPRGSAYNSPLHF. The CDR3 region has the DNA TGCAGTGCTTCCCCCCGCGGGTCGGCCTATAATTCACCCCTCCACTTT. The V and J genes are TRBV20-1 and TRBJ1-6; D is undetermined. The CDR3 covers 16 residues. CDR1 is DFQATT and CDR2 is SNEGSKA in the germline V gene (reference sequence). V lost 5 bases to trimming and J lost 2 bases, with 16 bases between them.

This chain connects TRBV25-1 to TRBJ2-7; TRBD1 or TRBD2 may be the D gene (5 bases each). Germline V gene data show CDR1 as MGHDK and CDR2 as SYGVNS. Trimming left V 4 bases short and J 1 base short, with 17 bases between. This CDR3 comprises 16 residues. Here the CDR3 DNA reads TGTGCCAGCAGTGTTGAGCCCCGGGACGGTTCCTACGAGCAGTACTTC. This sequence encodes CASSVEPRDGSYEQYF.

Written as DNA, the CDR3 is TGTGCCAGCAGCCCCACTGGACAAGAAAACATTCAGTACTTC. Translated, it gives CASSPTGQENIQYF. The chain couples TRBV3-1 to TRBJ2-4, with D possibly matching TRBD1 (5 bases). This CDR3 has 14 residues. V lost 4 bases and J 5 bases, leaving 12 bases between the germline ends. Germline CDR1 LGHDT, CDR2 YNNKEL (reference sequence).

This clonotype was counted between two and nine times. J is TRBJ2-1 and V is TRBV20-1; maybe TRBD2 (6 bases). This CDR3 contains 17 residues. V was trimmed by 2 bases and J by 0 bases, leaving 17 bases between them. The germline V gene has CDR1 DFQATT and CDR2 SNEGSKA (reference sequence). The CDR3 coding sequence is TGCAGTGCTAGATTGGCCGGGGGATCAGACTCCTACAATGAGCAGTTCTTC. Its translation is CSARLAGGSDSYNEQFF.

A word on this clonotype: A clone one base away is much larger, so this may be a read error. The rearrangement uses TRBV20-1 and TRBJ2-5, with TRBD1 matching over 7 bases. V was pared by 6 bases and J by 5 bases, with 15 bases of the junction left unmatched. The CDR3 spans 15 residues. The germline V gene encodes CDR1 DFQATT and CDR2 SNEGSKA (reference sequence). CDR3 region: CSATQFGTVGETQYF. In nucleotides, the CDR3 is TGCAGTGCGACGCAATTCGGGACAGTAGGGGAGACCCAGTACTTC.

In this sample, this clonotype turned up a few times. The CDR3 DNA reads TGTGCCAGCGGAGGGGGGTCTCAAGAGACCCAGTACTTC. Encoded protein: CASGGGSQETQYF. The chain links TRBV7-2 to TRBJ2-5, with D perhaps assigned TRBD1 or TRBD2 (6 bases each). V shed 8 bases and J shed 2 bases, with 12 bases lying between them. This CDR3 is 13 amino acids long. Per the germline V gene, CDR1 is SGHTA and CDR2 is FQGNSA.

The chain joins TRBV5-1 to TRBJ2-6; TRBD1 matches 7 bases. V lost 1 base, J lost 2 bases, and 6 bases stayed unmatched. CDR3 length equals 17 residues. Germline-derived CDR1 and CDR2 are SGHRS and YFSETQ. CDR3 bases: TGCGCCAGCAGCTTGACAGGGGCAACTACTGGGGCCAACGTCCTGACTTTC. Translated: CASSLTGATTGANVLTF.

The table lists this clonotype with a few counts. V gene TRBV30 combines with J gene TRBJ1-1; D not resolved. V gave up 0 bases and J gave up 1 base, with 12 bases separating them. CDR1 is GTSNPN and CDR2 is SVGIG in the germline V gene (reference sequence). The CDR3 has 15 amino acids. The CDR3 DNA follows: TGTGCCTGGAGTGTGAAGGGAAGGGCGAACACTGAAGCTTTCTTT. As protein: CAWSVKGRANTEAFF.

This chain connects TRBV6-5 to TRBJ1-6; D ambiguous. The CDR3 totals 15 residues. Germline V gene sequence: CDR1 MNHEY, CDR2 SVGAGI. V lost 3 bases and J 7 bases, leaving 13 bases between the germline ends. Here the CDR3 DNA reads TGTGCCAGCAGTTATGAGAGCGGGGTGAATTCACCCCTCCACTTT. This sequence encodes CASSYESGVNSPLHF.

J is TRBJ2-7 and V is TRBV4-2, with 10 bases identical to TRBD1. This CDR3 is 17 amino acids long. The junction had 11 bases not matched to a gene; V was cut back by 4 bases and J by 2 bases. CDR1 and CDR2 (germline): LGHNA, YNFKEQ. The CDR3: CASSPSDGTGVAYEQYF. The CDR3 nucleotides read TGTGCCAGCAGCCCTTCCGACGGGACAGGGGTCGCCTACGAGCAGTACTTC.